This is a list of T cell receptor beta chains from one sample in a study of T cells in tuberculosis. The data were produced by immunoSEQ multiplex PCR, yet TCRdb's version contains in-frame clones alone and is incomplete. The sample includes tens of thousands of clones, approximately 94% of them seen just once. The sample was PBMCs. The receptors stem from a donor between 5 and 29 years old with latent tuberculosis or without tuberculosis infection. CDR3s include the opening cysteine and the closing phenylalanine or tryptophan. A D gene is named only where the DNA matches it firmly. Size values are once, few and many counts, or a class for expanded clones, and some rows have none.

J gene: TRBJ1-4
clone size: .
V gene: TRBV4-3
D gene: .
CDR3 DNA: TGCGCCAGCAGCTTAACGGGGGGGAGGTCTGAAAAACTGTTTTTT
CDR3 protein: CASSLTGGRSEKLFF

J gene: TRBJ1-1
clone size: .
V gene: TRBV15
D gene: .
CDR3 DNA: TGTGCCACCAGCAGAGTCGGGGAACCGAACACTGAAGCTTTCTTT
CDR3 protein: CATSRVGEPNTEAFF

J gene: TRBJ2-1
clone size: .
V gene: TRBV2
D gene: TRBD2
CDR3 DNA: TGTGCCAGCGGCAGACTAGCGGGATACAATGAGCAGTTCTTC
CDR3 protein: CASGRLAGYNEQFF

J gene: TRBJ2-1
clone size: .
V gene: TRBV5-5
D gene: .
CDR3 DNA: TGTGCCAGCAGCTTGGTCGGGGGAACGATGAATGAGCAGTTCTTC
CDR3 protein: CASSLVGGTMNEQFF

J gene: TRBJ1-4
clone size: once
V gene: TRBV6-1
D gene: .
CDR3 DNA: TGTGCCAGCAGTGCAACAGTAGGGGTCTCCGGTGAAAAACTGTTTTTT
CDR3 protein: CASSATVGVSGEKLFF

J gene: TRBJ2-2
clone size: .
V gene: TRBV10-3
D gene: .
CDR3 DNA: TGTGCCACGGAGGGCCAAAACACCGGGGAGCTGTTTTTT
CDR3 protein: CATEGQNTGELFF

J gene: TRBJ2-5
clone size: .
V gene: TRBV11-2
D gene: TRBD2
CDR3 DNA: TGTGCCAGCAGCGTCGGACTAGCGGGAGGAAGAGAGACCCAGTACTTC
CDR3 protein: CASSVGLAGGRETQYF

J gene: TRBJ2-1
clone size: .
V gene: TRBV2
D gene: .
CDR3 DNA: TGTGCCAGCGGCGGAAGCCTCCTTGTCTTC
CDR3 protein: CASGGSLLVF

J gene: TRBJ2-1
clone size: .
V gene: TRBV9
D gene: TRBD2
CDR3 DNA: TGTGCCAGCAGCGAGGGACTAGCGGGAGGGATTCCCTACAATGAGCAGTTCTTC
CDR3 protein: CASSEGLAGGIPYNEQFF

J gene: TRBJ2-5
clone size: .
V gene: TRBV5-5
D gene: TRBD1
CDR3 DNA: TGTGCCAGCAGCTACCAATCACCAGGGGCAGGGGGCGAGACCCAGTACTTC
CDR3 protein: CASSYQSPGAGGETQYF

J gene: TRBJ2-3
clone size: .
V gene: TRBV11-2
D gene: .
CDR3 DNA: TGTGCCAGCAGCTTACTCCTTGCGGATACGCAGTATTTT
CDR3 protein: CASSLLLADTQYF

J gene: TRBJ2-1
clone size: .
V gene: TRBV10-3
D gene: .
CDR3 DNA: TGTGCCATCAGTCCTGGGGACTCGAACAACAATGAGCAGTTCTTC
CDR3 protein: CAISPGDSNNNEQFF

J gene: TRBJ2-7
clone size: .
V gene: TRBV10-3
D gene: .
CDR3 DNA: TGTGCCATCAGTACGCAGGGATTCTCCTACGAGCAGTACTTC
CDR3 protein: CAISTQGFSYEQYF

J gene: TRBJ2-5
clone size: .
V gene: TRBV7-2
D gene: .
CDR3 DNA: TGTGCCAGCAGCTCCGGTAGCGGAGAGACCCAGTACTTC
CDR3 protein: CASSSGSGETQYF

J gene: TRBJ1-2
clone size: once
V gene: TRBV5-6
D gene: TRBD1
CDR3 DNA: TGTGCCAGCAGCCCCGGGACAGGGTATGGCTACACCTTC
CDR3 protein: CASSPGTGYGYTF

J gene: TRBJ2-5
clone size: .
V gene: TRBV9
D gene: TRBD2
CDR3 DNA: TGTGCCAGCAGTCGTACCGGGAGGGGAGAGACCCAGTACTTC
CDR3 protein: CASSRTGRGETQYF

J gene: TRBJ2-7
clone size: .
V gene: TRBV30
D gene: .
CDR3 DNA: TGTGCCTGGAGTGTGTCTCCCGGCTACGAGCAGTACTTC
CDR3 protein: CAWSVSPGYEQYF

J gene: TRBJ2-3
clone size: .
V gene: TRBV5-1
D gene: .
CDR3 DNA: TGCGCCAGCAGCGTAGCGCTAAGCACAGATACGCAGTATTTT
CDR3 protein: CASSVALSTDTQYF

J gene: TRBJ2-1
clone size: .
V gene: TRBV27
D gene: TRBD2
CDR3 DNA: TGTGCCAGCAGTTCCCTCCTGGCGGGACTAGCGGGAGAGGAGGAGCAGTTCTTC
CDR3 protein: CASSSLLAGLAGEEEQFF

J gene: TRBJ2-2
clone size: .
V gene: TRBV25-1
D gene: .
CDR3 DNA: TGTGCCAGCAGTGAAATTGGACAGCCGAACACCGGGGAGCTGTTTTTT
CDR3 protein: CASSEIGQPNTGELFF

J gene: TRBJ2-7
clone size: .
V gene: TRBV20-1
D gene: TRBD1
CDR3 DNA: TGCAGTGGCCGACAGGGTGGCGAGCAGTACTTC
CDR3 protein: CSGRQGGEQYF

J gene: TRBJ2-3
clone size: .
V gene: TRBV28
D gene: TRBD2
CDR3 DNA: TGTGCCAGCAGCCGGGTCGGACTAGCGACAAAGGCAGATACGCAGTATTTT
CDR3 protein: CASSRVGLATKADTQYF

J gene: TRBJ1-2
clone size: .
V gene: TRBV30
D gene: .
CDR3 DNA: TGTGCCTGGAGTCGCCCGGGGGATGCTCTAACGATTGGCTACACCTTC
CDR3 protein: CAWSRPGDALTIGYTF

J gene: TRBJ2-6
clone size: .
V gene: TRBV29-1
D gene: TRBD1
CDR3 DNA: TGCAGCGTTAGGGGACAGGGAACCCCTGGGGCCAACGTCCTGACTTTC
CDR3 protein: CSVRGQGTPGANVLTF

J gene: TRBJ2-5
clone size: .
V gene: TRBV15
D gene: .
CDR3 DNA: TGTGCCACCAGCTGGGGGACGGACAGAGGAGAGACCCAGTACTTC
CDR3 protein: CATSWGTDRGETQYF

J gene: TRBJ2-5
clone size: .
V gene: TRBV30
D gene: TRBD1
CDR3 DNA: TGTGCCTGTGGGGGACAGACCCAAGAGACCCAGTACTTC
CDR3 protein: CACGGQTQETQYF

J gene: TRBJ2-3
clone size: .
V gene: TRBV7-9
D gene: .
CDR3 DNA: TGTGCCAGCAGCTTAGGTAGGGGCACGACAGATACGCAGTATTTT
CDR3 protein: CASSLGRGTTDTQYF

J gene: TRBJ1-3
clone size: .
V gene: TRBV5-6
D gene: .
CDR3 DNA: TGTGCCAGCAGCCGACGACAACGGGAGGACACCATATATTTT
CDR3 protein: CASSRRQREDTIYF

J gene: TRBJ1-1
clone size: once
V gene: TRBV5-4
D gene: .
CDR3 DNA: TGTGCCAGCAGCTTGGCAGAGGCCACTGAAGCTTTCTTT
CDR3 protein: CASSLAEATEAFF